This is a list of T cell receptor beta chains from one sample in a study of T cells in Graves' hyperthyroidism and ophthalmopathy. TCRdb re-analysed the multiplex PCR reads in MiXCR, keeping a single row per CDR3 protein. The data contain some 460,000 distinct CDR3 sequences, 15% to 18% of them singletons. The sample comprised blood. The receptors come from a woman younger than 35 with Graves' hyperthyroidism. Each CDR3 is given without its conserved first and last residue. Each record gives: J gene, V gene, CDR3 protein.

TRBJ1-1 TRBV4-2 ASSQVSGTEDTEAF
TRBJ2-1 TRBV20-1 SARGSGGIYNEQF
TRBJ2-7 TRBV6-1 ASSESQGGAREQY
TRBJ2-5 TRBV6-2/TRBV6-3 ASSGQGPPETQY
TRBJ2-3 TRBV20-1 SAGTSGGTDTQY
TRBJ1-1 TRBV9 ASSPSQANTEAF
TRBJ1-4 TRBV5-1 ASSLEGALQEKLF
TRBJ2-7 TRBV2 ASSEKRYEQY
TRBJ1-3 TRBV4-1 ASSQEGRINSGNTIY
TRBJ1-2 TRBV4-1 ASSQDTAVNGYT
TRBJ1-2 TRBV19 ASSMSGINYGYT
TRBJ2-1 TRBV6-5 ASSYSNHEGAAQF
TRBJ1-1 TRBV6-1 ASMEGASYTGAF
TRBJ1-1 TRBV3-1 ASSQVQGAEAF
TRBJ2-5 TRBV30 AWSGSGGRHQETQY
TRBJ2-7 TRBV6-1 ASSEAIGLAIYEQY
TRBJ2-5 TRBV6-2/TRBV6-3 ATKRGGVQETQY